The source of this T cell receptor beta chain is a study of cytomegalovirus exposure and HLA in healthy donors. The donors were in the roughly 130-subject validation cohort, distinct from the roughly 670-subject first cohort. The CDR3 is made up of 14 amino acids. Germline-derived CDR1 and CDR2 are SGHNT and YYREEE (reference sequence). V lost 6 bases and J 2 bases, leaving 15 bases between the germline ends. Of note for this clone: As yet, its antigen is unknown.

Profiled with immunoSEQ multiplex PCR; TCRdb holds only in-frame clones, not every one. The sample includes 100,000 or so clones, about 85% seen only once; the top ten take about 4%. Study-wide points: The study recorded 150 to 200 TCR beta chains that were cytomegalovirus-associated. Subsequent analysis showed first-cohort TCR clusters tending to co-occur in 95 to 150 validation repertoires.

The V and J genes are TRBV5-4 and TRBJ2-7; weak D call: TRBD2 (5 bases). Sequenced material: PBMCs. The clonotype originates from a woman under 30 in good health and CMV-seropositive. The CDR3 loop is CASTHDPGAYEQYF. CDR3 nucleotide sequence: TGTGCCAGCACCCACGACCCCGGGGCCTACGAGCAGTACTTC.